This entry features one T cell receptor (beta chain) sequence. Antigen unknown. These data originate in a study of cytomegalovirus exposure and HLA in healthy donors. On the study more broadly: Sequencing of 150 million to 200 million T cells in an earlier analysis found about 120 million unique TCR beta sequences. Overall study findings and caveats: Indistinguishability led to the exclusion of some V segments, TRBV6-2 and TRBV6-3 included. Earlier analysis looked at TCR beta V segments, and most were productive about 87% or about 30% of the time.

The V end lost 6 bases, the J end lost 0 bases, and 15 bases lay between the germline ends. The CDR3 contains 16 residues. Germline values: CDR1 MDHEN, CDR2 SYDVKM. In the PCR, 60 Vbeta and 13 Jbeta primers were used. Generated by immunoSEQ multiplex PCR, the TCRdb table keeps only in-frame clones and is missing some. Of 200,000 to 250,000 clones listed, about 80% are singletons. V gene TRBV28 combines with J gene TRBJ2-1, with D unclear. Sequences were obtained from PBMCs. This TCR came from a girl between 10 and 17 years old in good health and CMV-seronegative. CDR3 loop: CASSRVSARSYNEQFF. In DNA form, the CDR3 reads TGTGCCAGCAGCCGCGTTTCAGCGCGCTCCTACAATGAGCAGTTCTTC.